The next 19 T cell receptor beta chains were all read from a single sample in a study of early T cells in non-severe SARS-CoV-2 infection. Using its own MiXCR run on the 5' RACE reads, TCRdb lists one record per CDR3 protein. This table holds approximately 23,000 distinct CDR3 sequences, around 4.5% found once. Sequences were obtained from whole blood. These receptors were obtained from an adult who was a healthcare worker with PCR-confirmed SARS-CoV-2 infection or an uninfected control (not recorded which).

This clonotype has at least ten counts. The V gene is TRBV6-5, the J gene TRBJ1-6, with 8 bases that match TRBD1. J lost 7 bases, V lost 6 bases, and 11 bases had no gene match. There are 16 residues in the CDR3. Germline V gene data show CDR1 as MNHEY and CDR2 as SVGAGI. CDR3 region: CASRSSGGWSNSPLHF. The CDR3 DNA sequence: TGTGCCAGCAGGTCTTCAGGGGGCTGGTCAAATTCACCCCTCCACTTT.

The chain carries TRBV20-1 and TRBJ1-2; TRBD1 matches at 7 bases. V lost 3 bases and J lost 1; bases outside the gene matches: 8. This CDR3 is built from 15 residues. Per germline, CDR1 DFQATT and CDR2 SNEGSKA (reference sequence). CDR3 region: CSASLMTGLNYGYTF. The CDR3 DNA sequence: TGCAGTGCTAGCCTTATGACAGGGCTTAACTATGGCTACACCTTC.

This clonotype was observed at least ten times. J is TRBJ2-1 and V is TRBV28; D is tentatively TRBD1 or TRBD2 (5 bases each). The V gene's germline CDR1 is MDHEN and CDR2 SYDVKM. This CDR3 contains 16 residues. The V and J ends lost 3 bases and 0 bases respectively, with 12 bases between them. The CDR3 DNA reads as TGTGCCAGCAGTTTTGCCGGGGCGCGCTCCTACAATGAGCAGTTCTTC. Amino acids: CASSFAGARSYNEQFF.

This clonotype has a count of ten or more. The chain has TRBV20-1 and TRBJ2-7; 7 bases fit TRBD1. The CDR3 extends over 14 amino acids. Trimming removed 5 bases from V and 3 bases from J; junction bases left unmatched: 10. Germline values: CDR1 DFQATT, CDR2 SNEGSKA (reference sequence). CDR3 sequence: CSASPTGRNYEQYF. As DNA, the CDR3 is TGCAGTGCTTCCCCGACAGGGCGAAACTACGAGCAGTACTTC.

This clonotype came up many times. The DNA for the CDR3 is TGTGCCAGCAGTTCAACCGTAGCGGGGGGGCGGGAGACCCAGTACTTC. Translating it yields CASSSTVAGGRETQYF. This rearrangement joins TRBV27 to TRBJ2-5; 11 positions agree with TRBD2. Per the germline V gene, CDR1 is MNHEY and CDR2 is SMNVEV (reference sequence). The J segment lost 5 bases and the V segment lost 4 bases, leaving 9 bases of the junction unmatched. This CDR3 region has 16 residues.

This clonotype has a count of ten or more. The rearrangement joins TRBV4-2 to TRBJ2-7; 11 bases align to TRBD2. This CDR3 is 14 amino acids long. V lost 4 bases, J lost 1 base, and 0 bases stayed unmatched. Germline CDR1 LGHNA, CDR2 YNFKEQ. This CDR3 reads CASSPSGGSYEQYF. CDR3 sequence (DNA): TGTGCCAGCAGCCCTAGCGGGGGGTCCTACGAGCAGTACTTC.

This clonotype was seen ten or more times. This rearrangement joins TRBV12-3 or TRBV12-4 to TRBJ1-1; D is unclear. V was cut by 7 bases and J by 6 bases, with 12 bases left in between. This CDR3 has 12 residues. The CDR3 loop is CASTRRISEAFF. The CDR3 DNA reads as TGTGCCAGCACAAGGAGGATATCTGAAGCTTTCTTT.

This clonotype was counted many times. This chain connects TRBV28 to TRBJ1-4; 7 bases are shared with TRBD1. Germline V gives CDR1 MDHEN, CDR2 SYDVKM. Trimming took 6 bases from V and 4 from J; bases not matched to a gene: 8. This CDR3 has 15 residues. CDR3 in amino acids: CASRSPGQRNEKLFF. CDR3 bases: TGTGCCAGCAGAAGCCCGGGACAGCGTAATGAAAAACTGTTTTTT.

This clonotype was seen repeatedly, ten times or more. V usage is TRBV29-1 and J usage is TRBJ1-2, with D possibly TRBD1 on 6 matching bases. Germline V lookup: CDR1 SQVTM, CDR2 ANQGSEA. Trimming shortened V by 7 bases and J by 0 bases, and 12 bases separated the two germline ends. The CDR3 is 13 residues long. The CDR3 sequence is CSARGTTNYGYTF. CDR3 DNA sequence: TGCAGCGCCAGGGGAACGACTAACTATGGCTACACCTTC. The whole variable domain, remainder taken from reference TRBV29-1 and TRBJ1-2, is SAVISQKPSRDICQRGTSLTIQCQVDSQVTMMFWYRQQPGQSLTLIATANQGSEATYESGFVIDKFPISRPNLTFSTLTVSNMSPEDSSIYLCSARGTTNYGYTFGSGTRLTVV.

This clonotype was picked up many times. The J gene is TRBJ1-1, the V gene TRBV6-2 or TRBV6-3, with D perhaps TRBD1 (5 bases). V shed 8 bases and J shed 5 bases, with 9 bases lying between them. The CDR3 covers 11 residues. The V gene's germline CDR1 is MNHEY and CDR2 SVGEGT. CDR3 DNA: TGTGCCAGCTCCCGGGGGACTGAAGCTTTCTTT. Amino acid sequence: CASSRGTEAFF.

This clonotype was seen at least ten times. This chain joins TRBV5-6 and TRBJ1-1; D call uncertain. This CDR3 is built from 14 residues. The germline CDR1 and CDR2 sequences are SGHDT and YYEEEE. Trimming removed 4 bases at V and 1 base at J, with 11 bases between. The CDR3 nucleotides read TGTGCCAGCAGCGCCCTGACACGGAACACTGAAGCTTTCTTT. Its protein is CASSALTRNTEAFF.

This clonotype was seen only a few times. The chain uses TRBV19 and TRBJ1-2, with D unclear. V lost 6 bases, J lost 5 bases, and 7 bases lay in between. Germline V CDR1 and CDR2: LNHDA, SQIVND (reference sequence). The CDR3 has 11 amino acids. The CDR3 DNA reads TGTGCCAGTAGCAACGGTTATGGCTACACCTTC. This encodes CASSNGYGYTF. The variable domain in full, completed from reference TRBV19 and TRBJ1-2, reads DGGITQSPKYLFRKEGQNVTLSCEQNLNHDAMYWYRQDPGQGLRLIYYSQIVNDFQKGDIAEGYSVSREKKESFPLTVTSAQKNPTAFYLCASSNGYGYTFGSGTRLTVV.

This clonotype was detected ten times or more. V and J are TRBV12-3 or TRBV12-4 and TRBJ2-7; D is unclear. The CDR3 sequence is 15 residues long. Trimming took off 3 bases at V and 2 bases at J, with 14 bases between the two ends. CDR3 sequence reads: CASSLRTGVTYEQYF. The CDR3 nucleotides are TGTGCCAGCAGTTTGAGGACCGGCGTAACCTACGAGCAGTACTTC.

This clonotype was seen a few times. This chain joins TRBV24-1 and TRBJ2-3; perhaps TRBD1 as D (6 bases). V shed 3 bases and J shed 6 bases, with 12 bases lying between them. The CDR3 sequence is 14 residues long. Per the germline V gene, CDR1 is KGHDR and CDR2 is SFDVKD. The CDR3 reads CATSDPDRPDTQYF. CDR3 nucleotide sequence: TGTGCCACCAGTGATCCAGACAGGCCCGATACGCAGTATTTT.

This clonotype was seen a few times. CDR3 DNA sequence: TGTGCCAGCAGCCGGGACAGGGGTGGCGAAAAACTGTTTTTT. Translated: CASSRDRGGEKLFF. This chain connects TRBV27 to TRBJ1-4, with 10 bases fitting TRBD1. This CDR3 comprises 14 residues. V shed 6 bases and J 8 bases; nucleotides not matched to a gene: 6. Looked up from germline, CDR1 is MNHEY and CDR2 is SMNVEV (reference sequence).

In its sample, this clonotype was seen many times. The chain has TRBV28 and TRBJ1-5; D uncertain. Deletions cut 6 bases from V and 2 bases from J, with 14 bases between. The germline V gene encodes CDR1 MDHEN and CDR2 SYDVKM. The CDR3 spans 15 residues. Here the CDR3 DNA reads TGTGCCAGCAGAACTCCCCCGGGAGGCAATCAGCCCCAGCATTTT. This codes for CASRTPPGGNQPQHF.

This clonotype was counted between two and nine times. The V call is TRBV2, the J call TRBJ1-2; perhaps TRBD1 as D (5 bases). The germline V and J ends were trimmed by 4 bases and 4 bases, with 13 bases remaining between them. Germline V lookup: CDR1 SNHLY, CDR2 FYNNEI. The CDR3 is made up of 14 amino acids. Written as DNA, the CDR3 is TGTGCCAGCAGTGGATCGCTGGACATCTATGGCTACACCTTC. Protein: CASSGSLDIYGYTF.

This clonotype was seen many times. The gene calls are TRBV4-3 and TRBJ2-1; 8 bases are shared with TRBD2. Per the germline V gene, CDR1 is LGHNA and CDR2 is YSLEER. V lost 1 base, J lost 4 bases, and 3 bases stayed unmatched. This CDR3 region has 15 residues. CDR3 loop: CASSQAGGRYNEQFF. Written as DNA, the CDR3 is TGCGCCAGCAGCCAAGCGGGGGGGCGGTACAATGAGCAGTTCTTC.

In this sample, this clonotype turned up many times. The chain recombines TRBV2 with TRBJ2-4; D is possibly TRBD1 (5 bases). Germline assignment: CDR1 SNHLY and CDR2 FYNNEI. V was trimmed by 8 bases and J by 2 bases, leaving 16 bases between them. The CDR3 has 15 amino acids. The CDR3 reads CASAGIGLSKNIQYF. The CDR3 nucleotides are TGTGCCAGCGCAGGGATTGGTCTTTCCAAAAACATTCAGTACTTC.